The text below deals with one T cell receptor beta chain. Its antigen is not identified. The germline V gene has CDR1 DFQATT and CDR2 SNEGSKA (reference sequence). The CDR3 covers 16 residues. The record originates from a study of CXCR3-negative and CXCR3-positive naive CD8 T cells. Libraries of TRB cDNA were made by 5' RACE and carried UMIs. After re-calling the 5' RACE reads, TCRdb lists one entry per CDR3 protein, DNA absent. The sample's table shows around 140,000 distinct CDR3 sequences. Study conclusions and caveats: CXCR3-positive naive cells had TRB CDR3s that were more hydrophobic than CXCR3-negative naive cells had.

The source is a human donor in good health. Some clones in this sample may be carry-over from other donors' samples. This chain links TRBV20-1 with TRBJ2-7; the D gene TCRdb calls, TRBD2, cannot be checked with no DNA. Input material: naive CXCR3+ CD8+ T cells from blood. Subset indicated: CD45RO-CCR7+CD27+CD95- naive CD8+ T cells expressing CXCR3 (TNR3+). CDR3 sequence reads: CSANRVDSTPTYEQYF.